The 26 T cell receptor beta chains presented below share a single source sample, sequenced in a study of blood T cell repertoires in COVID-19. Libraries were prepared by immunoSEQ multiplex PCR; TCRdb keeps only in-frame clonotypes and omits some of them. The data show about 80,000 clones, about 78% seen once. Specimen: peripheral blood. The receptors derive from a human donor in a cohort sampled during active COVID-19.

The V gene is TRBV9, the J gene TRBJ2-7, with D possibly TRBD2 on 6 matching bases. Germline lookup yields CDR1 SGDLS and CDR2 YYNGEE. The CDR3 is 13 residues long. V was clipped by 3 bases and J by 2 bases, with 9 bases between them. In nucleotides, the CDR3 is TGTGCCAGCAGCGCCGGAGGGGCCTACGAGCAGTACTTC. Amino acids: CASSAGGAYEQYF.

This chain links TRBV15 with TRBJ2-3, with 10 bases that match TRBD2. This CDR3 spans 17 amino acids. Germline values: CDR1 LNHNV, CDR2 YYDKDF (reference sequence). The trim removed 1 base at V and 4 bases at J, leaving 8 bases unmatched. The CDR3 protein is CATSRGLLTSGSDTQYF. The CDR3, as DNA: TGTGCCACCAGCAGAGGGTTGTTGACTAGCGGGTCAGATACGCAGTATTTT. The variable domain in full, completed from reference TRBV15 and TRBJ2-3, reads DAMVIQNPRYQVTQFGKPVTLSCSQTLNHNVMYWYQQKSSQAPKLLFHYYDKDFNNEADTPDNFQSRRPNTSFCFLDIRSPGLGDTAMYLCATSRGLLTSGSDTQYFGPGTRLTVL.

As for this clone: Compared with germline, one end of the junction differs, possibly owing to a read error. This chain connects TRBV3-1 (or the pseudogene TRBV3-2) to TRBJ2-3, with D uncertain. Germline V gives CDR1 LGHDT, CDR2 YNNKEL (reference sequence). The length of the CDR3 is 13 residues. The DNA of the CDR3 is TGTGCCAGCAACCAATTATCGTCAGATACGCAGTATTTT. Amino acid sequence: CASNQLSSDTQYF.

This sequence joins TRBV4-1 and TRBJ1-3, with 9 bases matching TRBD1. Germline V gene data show CDR1 as MGHRA and CDR2 as YSYEKL. V shed 1 base and J 2 bases; nucleotides not matched to a gene: 9. CDR3 length: 18 residues. This CDR3 is CASSQVEGQGTAGNTIYF. CDR3 coding DNA: TGCGCCAGCAGCCAAGTGGAGGGACAGGGTACAGCTGGAAACACCATATATTTT.

The rearrangement uses TRBV6-6 and TRBJ1-4, with a weak D call TRBD1 (5 bases). The CDR3 totals 14 residues. Trimming took off 5 bases at V and 5 bases at J, with 12 bases between the two ends. The germline gives CDR1 MNHNY, CDR2 SVGAGI (reference sequence). The DNA for the CDR3 is TGTGCCAGCAGTAGACAGTACGAGAATGAAAAACTGTTTTTT. This sequence encodes CASSRQYENEKLFF.

In DNA, the CDR3 is TGTGCCAGCAGCACTCGAGGAGGGGTCTTGAACACTGAAGCTTTCTTT. Its translation: CASSTRGGVLNTEAFF. The rearrangement joins TRBV9 to TRBJ1-1; possibly TRBD1 for D (5 bases). Germline loops: CDR1 SGDLS, CDR2 YYNGEE. The CDR3 has 16 residues. V was cut by 4 bases and J by 0 bases, with 16 bases left in between.

The DNA for the CDR3 is TGTGCCAGCAGCCAAGTCAGGGGGAATAATTCACCCCTCCACTTT. This codes for CASSQVRGNNSPLHF. The V call is TRBV3-1 (or the pseudogene TRBV3-2), the J call TRBJ1-6, with TRBD1 matching over 7 bases. With V trimmed by 1 base and J by 5 bases, 2 bases remained unmatched. CDR1 LGHDT and CDR2 YNNKEL come from the germline V gene (reference sequence). This CDR3 has 15 amino acids.

The chain links TRBV10-2 to TRBJ2-7; the D gene is possibly TRBD2 (7 bases). This CDR3 is 13 amino acids long. Germline V gives CDR1 WSHSY, CDR2 SAAADI. With 7 bases removed from V and 7 bases from J, the gap between germline ends came to 17 bases. Here the CDR3 reads CASIISEGGEQYF. For the CDR3, the DNA is TGCGCCAGCATCATCTCCGAGGGGGGGGAGCAGTACTTC.

Turning to this clone: The sample has other DNA sequences that encode this CDR3 too. The chain links TRBV6-5 to TRBJ1-4; 7 bases map to TRBD1. CDR1 is MNHEY and CDR2 is SVGAGI in the germline V gene. The CDR3 has 16 amino acids. V shed 0 bases and J 5 bases; nucleotides not matched to a gene: 6. In DNA, the CDR3 is TGTGCCAGCAGTTACTCAACAGGGGCCGGAAATGAAAAACTGTTTTTT. It translates to CASSYSTGAGNEKLFF.

This rearrangement joins TRBV19 to TRBJ2-2, with 7 nucleotides matching TRBD1. This CDR3 has 15 residues. The junction had 8 bases not matched to a gene; V was cut back by 4 bases and J by 6 bases. The germline V gene encodes CDR1 LNHDA and CDR2 SQIVND (reference sequence). The CDR3 reads CASSTRQGVAGELFF. CDR3 coding DNA: TGTGCCAGTAGTACCCGACAGGGAGTGGCCGGGGAGCTGTTTTTT.

This clone was counted once. The gene calls are TRBV18 and TRBJ1-1, with D unresolved. V dropped 6 bases and J dropped 3 bases, with 11 bases sitting between them. CDR1 is KGHSH and CDR2 is LQKENI in the germline V gene. The CDR3 is 13 amino acids. CDR3 protein: CASSLYSDTEAFF. DNA of the CDR3: TGTGCCAGCTCCCTCTATTCGGACACTGAAGCTTTCTTT.

The chain is built from TRBV19 and TRBJ1-4; TRBD1 aligns across 9 bases. The CDR3 runs 14 residues. V shed 4 bases and J 7 bases; nucleotides not matched to a gene: 4. Looked up from germline, CDR1 is LNHDA and CDR2 is SQIVND (reference sequence). CDR3 loop: CASSTGTGFEKLFF. For the CDR3, the DNA is TGTGCCAGTAGTACCGGGACAGGGTTTGAAAAACTGTTTTTT.

J is TRBJ2-7 and V is TRBV13, with no clear D. Trimming took off 3 bases at V and 0 bases at J, with 9 bases between the two ends. The CDR3 is 14 amino acids. Germline values: CDR1 PRHDT, CDR2 FYEKMQ (reference sequence). The CDR3 region has the DNA TGTGCCAGCAGCTTTGTGACTCGCTCCTACGAGCAGTACTTC. This sequence encodes CASSFVTRSYEQYF.

V gene TRBV13 combines with J gene TRBJ2-7; 10 bases line up with TRBD1. This CDR3 contains 13 residues. V lost 5 bases, J lost 3 bases, and 1 base stayed unmatched. CDR1 and CDR2 (germline): PRHDT, FYEKMQ (reference sequence). Here the CDR3 DNA reads TGTGCCAGCAGCGGGACAGGGGTCTACGAGCAGTACTTC. Translated, it gives CASSGTGVYEQYF.

V usage is TRBV30 and J usage is TRBJ2-2; a possible D gene is TRBD1 (5 bases). The CDR3 length is 13 residues. The V gene's germline CDR1 is GTSNPN and CDR2 SVGIG (reference sequence). V was shortened by 4 bases and J by 0 bases, with 6 bases between the two germline ends. The CDR3 nucleotides read TGTGCCTGGAAAGGGGCGAACACCGGGGAGCTGTTTTTT. This translates into CAWKGANTGELFF. Variable domain in full (rest from reference TRBV30 and TRBJ2-2): SQTIHQWPATLVQPVGSPLSLECTVEGTSNPNLYWYRQAAGRGLQLLFYSVGIGQISSEVPQNLSASRPQDRQFILSSKKLLLSDSGFYLCAWKGANTGELFFGEGSRLTVL.

The rearrangement uses TRBV20-1 and TRBJ2-7, with D unresolved. The germline V gene encodes CDR1 DFQATT and CDR2 SNEGSKA (reference sequence). The CDR3 totals 10 residues. The V end lost 0 bases, the J end lost 10 bases, and 7 bases lay between the germline ends. The CDR3 DNA reads TGCAGTGCTAGAGACCTCTTTCAGTACTTC. It translates to CSARDLFQYF.

The rearrangement links TRBV29-1 to TRBJ2-3, with D tentatively TRBD2 (7 bases). Germline V gene sequence: CDR1 SQVTM, CDR2 ANQGSEA. This CDR3 has 16 amino acids. V gave up 4 bases and J gave up 6 bases, with 23 bases separating them. The chain's CDR3 is CSVVFPPFAGADTQYF. In DNA form, the CDR3 reads TGCAGCGTTGTTTTCCCCCCTTTTGCGGGGGCCGATACGCAGTATTTT.

V usage is TRBV6-6 and J usage is TRBJ2-7, with 10 nucleotides matching TRBD2. The V segment lost 10 bases and the J segment 1 base; nucleotides outside the gene matches: 7. CDR3 length: 14 amino acids. The germline V gene has CDR1 MNHNY and CDR2 SVGAGI (reference sequence). The CDR3 region is CATTRTSGSYEQYV. The DNA of the CDR3 is TGTGCCACCACCCGGACTAGCGGTTCCTACGAGCAGTACGTC.

The chain has TRBV5-4 and TRBJ1-2; 7 bases are a match to TRBD1. Trimming cost V 4 bases and J 5 bases; bases outside gene matches: 14. The CDR3 has 16 residues. Germline lookup yields CDR1 SGHNT and CDR2 YYREEE (reference sequence). Written as DNA, the CDR3 is TGTGCCAGCAGCCCACCTGGGGCAGGGGGTGGTTATGGCTACACCTTC. It encodes CASSPPGAGGGYGYTF.

V gene TRBV28 combines with J gene TRBJ2-7, with TRBD1 matching over 7 bases. There are 16 residues in the CDR3. Germline trimming cut 6 bases from V and 4 bases from J; bases unmatched to any gene: 15. CDR1 MDHEN and CDR2 SYDVKM come from the germline V gene. The CDR3 DNA reads as TGTGCCAGCAGCGGTCCGGGACAGTGGGAGAATTACGAGCAGTACGTC. Protein: CASSGPGQWENYEQYV.

The chain uses TRBV5-3 and TRBJ2-7; a possible D gene is TRBD2 (5 bases). TRBV5-3 is an open reading frame, and its role is uncertain. The CDR3 has 16 residues. V gave up 3 bases and J gave up 6 bases, with 22 bases separating them. The CDR3 is CARSSPTWTGLGEQYV. DNA for the CDR3: TGTGCCAGAAGCTCCCCCACCTGGACTGGTTTGGGCGAGCAGTACGTC.

The V gene is TRBV19, the J gene TRBJ1-3; TRBD1 aligns across 9 bases. CDR3 length: 15 amino acids. Germline assignment: CDR1 LNHDA and CDR2 SQIVND (reference sequence). V dropped 7 bases and J dropped 7; count of bases not matched to a gene: 11. CDR3 in amino acids: CASIGNRGRGNTIYF. For the CDR3, the DNA is TGTGCCAGTATTGGGAACAGGGGGCGCGGGAACACCATATATTTT.

This chain links TRBV7-2 with TRBJ2-7; possible D gene TRBD1, 6 bases. The CDR3 is made up of 13 amino acids. Trimming removed 5 bases from V and 4 bases from J, with 12 bases in between. The germline V gene encodes CDR1 SGHTA and CDR2 FQGNSA. In DNA, the CDR3 is TGTGCCAGCAGCCGACAAAGGGGGTACGAGCAGTACGTC. It translates to CASSRQRGYEQYV.

This clone is labeled as medium-sized (0.01 to 0.1%). The rearrangement links TRBV27 to TRBJ2-7; TRBD2 agrees at 7 bases. This CDR3 is 15 amino acids long. From germline, CDR1 is MNHEY and CDR2 SMNVEV (reference sequence). Trimming took 1 base from V and 2 from J; bases not matched to a gene: 5. CDR3 amino acids: CASSLWGGSTYEQYF. CDR3 nucleotide sequence: TGTGCCAGCAGTTTATGGGGGGGGTCGACCTACGAGCAGTACTTC.

The chain recombines TRBV29-1 with TRBJ2-5, with TRBD2 matching over 7 bases. Germline trimming cut 4 bases from V and 5 bases from J; bases unmatched to any gene: 4. This CDR3 comprises 12 residues. The germline V gene has CDR1 SQVTM and CDR2 ANQGSEA. For the CDR3, the DNA is TGCAGCGTTGCCCCCGGGGGGGAGACCCAGTACTTC. Protein sequence: CSVAPGGETQYF.

J is TRBJ2-5 and V is TRBV12-3 or TRBV12-4, with TRBD2 matching 7 bases. The V gene end was trimmed by 4 bases and the J gene end by 13 bases; junction bases not matched to a gene: 6. The CDR3 loop spans 11 amino acids. In nucleotides, the CDR3 is TGTGCCAGCAGTTACGGCGGGGGAACGTACTTC. It translates to CASSYGGGTYF.